A selection of T cell receptor beta chains follows, all from one sample in a study of post-analysis software for immune sequencing data. TCRdb re-analysed the PCR reads in MiXCR, keeping a single row per CDR3 protein. The sample includes about 770,000 distinct CDR3 sequences, roughly 50% of them seen just once. Sequencing input: blood. These receptors were collected from a girl aged 5-17 years with multiple sclerosis. CDR3s include the opening cysteine and the closing phenylalanine or tryptophan. D genes are given only for firm matches.

v_call d_call cdr3_aa
TRBV9 - CASSVVGGDGTEAFF
TRBV6-1 - CASSDQPIYNEQFF
TRBV7-2 - CASSPDLGPLGEAQYF
TRBV12-3/TRBV12-4 TRBD2 CASSAPGTSGYNEQFF
TRBV29-1 - CSVVSGVEQYF
TRBV4-2 - CASSRARDFRGGTDTQYF
TRBV29-1 - CSVELGTSTYEQYF
TRBV6-6 TRBD1 CASSYSPGTVDDEQYF
TRBV12-3/TRBV12-4 - CASTGESRGTDTQYF
TRBV7-3 - CAIQMTVVSTDTQYF
TRBV15 - CATSRSGPGEQFF
TRBV10-3 - CAISSGLLETQYF
TRBV2 - CASSGDIYNEQFF
TRBV3-1 TRBD1 CASSRGTVEAFF
TRBV7-2 - CASSLGRGPQNSPLHF
TRBV12-3/TRBV12-4 TRBD2 CASSLAGLAQEQFF
TRBV4-2 - CASRTNMNTEAFF